This note documents a single T cell receptor (beta chain) sequence. No antigen is known for it. V lost 3 bases and J lost 5, with 13 bases in between. Germline CDR1 is MDHEN and CDR2 is SYDVKM. The CDR3 sequence is 14 residues long. This record belongs to a study of cytomegalovirus exposure and HLA in healthy donors. Whole-study results and caveats: HLA allele associations emerged for roughly 16,000 TCR beta sequences in a later analysis, at 0.05 false discovery rate. The investigators catalogued 150 to 200 TCR beta chains as cytomegalovirus-associated. For presence/absence analyses, sequencing depth was assumed to be roughly uniform across donors. The likely explanation for a cluster of highly shared sequence variants was sequencing artifact.

With 60 Vbeta and 13 Jbeta primers, the PCR was carried out. The data were produced by immunoSEQ multiplex PCR, yet TCRdb's version contains in-frame clones alone and is incomplete. This table has roughly 130,000 clones, about 85% appearing once. The V gene is TRBV28, the J gene TRBJ2-5; TRBD2 might be the D (5 bases). Sequenced sample: PBMCs. The receptor was isolated from a boy younger than 18 in good health and CMV-seronegative. CDR3 region: CASSFPRDTETQYF. The CDR3 DNA reads TGTGCCAGCAGTTTCCCTCGGGATACGGAGACCCAGTACTTC.